Listed below are T cell receptor beta chains from one sample, sequenced in a study of T cell repertoires in ileal Crohn's disease. Measured with immunoSEQ multiplex PCR; TCRdb has only the in-frame clones, and not every one. The sample records about 8,000 clones, roughly 85% being singletons. Sequenced: ileal tissue. The source of these receptors is an adult with Crohn's disease. The CDR3 runs from the conserved cysteine through the conserved F or W. D genes are given only for firm matches. Clone size, where shown, is once, few, many, or a class for clones that have expanded.

J gene: TRBJ1-4
V gene: TRBV10-1
clone size: -
D gene: -
CDR3 protein: CASTYRGVSREKLFF
CDR3 DNA: TGCGCCAGCACCTACCGGGGGGTGAGTAGGGAAAAACTGTTTTTT

J gene: TRBJ1-5
V gene: TRBV28
clone size: -
D gene: -
CDR3 protein: CASSLFNQPQHF
CDR3 DNA: TGTGCCAGCAGTTTATTCAATCAGCCCCAGCATTTT

J gene: TRBJ2-7
V gene: TRBV21-1
clone size: few
D gene: -
CDR3 protein: CASSRPGTSGDYEQYF
CDR3 DNA: TGTGCCAGCAGCAGACCCGGGACTAGCGGGGACTACGAGCAGTACTTC

J gene: TRBJ1-2
V gene: TRBV7-2
clone size: -
D gene: TRBD1
CDR3 protein: CASSLSPTGQGAWGYTF
CDR3 DNA: TGTGCCAGCAGCTTAAGTCCAACAGGACAGGGGGCGTGGGGCTACACCTTC

J gene: TRBJ1-1
V gene: TRBV19
clone size: few
D gene: -
CDR3 protein: CASTISAGEAFF
CDR3 DNA: TGTGCCAGTACCATCTCGGCGGGTGAAGCTTTCTTT

J gene: TRBJ2-1
V gene: TRBV7-3
clone size: -
D gene: TRBD1
CDR3 protein: CASSFADRAYNEQFF
CDR3 DNA: TGTGCCAGCAGCTTTGCCGACAGGGCGTACAATGAGCAGTTCTTC

J gene: TRBJ2-1
V gene: TRBV6-4
clone size: once
D gene: -
CDR3 protein: CASSTHPGPQQFF
CDR3 DNA: TGTGCCAGCAGTACCCACCCGGGGCCGCAGCAGTTCTTC

J gene: TRBJ2-1
V gene: TRBV19
clone size: few
D gene: -
CDR3 protein: CASRRSWSSGNNEQFF
CDR3 DNA: TGTGCCAGTAGGCGTTCGTGGAGTAGCGGCAACAATGAGCAGTTCTTC

J gene: TRBJ2-1
V gene: TRBV4-2
clone size: -
D gene: TRBD2
CDR3 protein: CASSPPGGGAYNEQFF
CDR3 DNA: TGTGCCAGCAGCCCCCCAGGCGGGGGGGCCTACAATGAGCAGTTCTTC

J gene: TRBJ2-1
V gene: TRBV7-2
clone size: -
D gene: -
CDR3 protein: CASSFDWGRDEQFF
CDR3 DNA: TGTGCCAGCAGCTTCGATTGGGGGCGGGATGAGCAGTTCTTC

J gene: TRBJ2-3
V gene: TRBV19
clone size: -
D gene: TRBD1
CDR3 protein: CASSIGTGSTDTQYF
CDR3 DNA: TGTGCCAGTAGTATAGGGACAGGGAGCACAGATACGCAGTATTTT

J gene: TRBJ2-5
V gene: TRBV6-6
clone size: -
D gene: TRBD1
CDR3 protein: CASRTGGAETQYF
CDR3 DNA: TGTGCCAGCAGGACAGGGGGCGCAGAGACCCAGTACTTC

J gene: TRBJ2-2
V gene: TRBV6-5
clone size: -
D gene: -
CDR3 protein: CASRQGAGDTGELFF
CDR3 DNA: TGTGCCAGCAGGCAAGGGGCAGGGGACACCGGGGAGCTGTTTTTT

J gene: TRBJ1-1
V gene: TRBV7-6
clone size: -
D gene: -
CDR3 protein: CASSLGGKNTEAFF
CDR3 DNA: TGTGCCAGCAGCTTAGGGGGCAAGAACACTGAAGCTTTCTTT

J gene: TRBJ2-3
V gene: TRBV6-1
clone size: -
D gene: -
CDR3 protein: CASTPRLVGTDTQYF
CDR3 DNA: TGTGCCAGCACCCCCCGACTAGTAGGCACAGATACGCAGTATTTT

J gene: TRBJ2-2
V gene: TRBV19
clone size: once
D gene: -
CDR3 protein: CASSILGGGTGELFF
CDR3 DNA: TGTGCCAGTAGTATTTTGGGGGGCGGCACCGGGGAGCTGTTTTTT

J gene: TRBJ1-2
V gene: TRBV19
clone size: -
D gene: TRBD1
CDR3 protein: CASSNRGPNGYTF
CDR3 DNA: TGTGCCAGTAGCAACAGGGGGCCGAATGGCTACACCTTC

J gene: TRBJ2-5
V gene: TRBV30
clone size: -
D gene: TRBD2
CDR3 protein: CAWRMVGRGGPETQYF
CDR3 DNA: TGTGCCTGGAGAATGGTGGGGCGGGGGGGCCCGGAGACCCAGTACTTC

J gene: TRBJ2-1
V gene: TRBV7-2
clone size: -
D gene: -
CDR3 protein: CASSLLIGSYNEQFF
CDR3 DNA: TGTGCCAGCAGCTTATTGATCGGCTCCTACAATGAGCAGTTCTTC

J gene: TRBJ1-3
V gene: TRBV5-1
clone size: -
D gene: -
CDR3 protein: CASSLEGLMIGNTIYF
CDR3 DNA: TGCGCCAGCAGCTTGGAGGGCCTGATGATTGGAAACACCATATATTTT

J gene: TRBJ1-5
V gene: TRBV4-1
clone size: -
D gene: TRBD1
CDR3 protein: CASSQTGAQPQHF
CDR3 DNA: TGCGCCAGCAGCCAGACAGGGGCCCAGCCCCAGCATTTT

J gene: TRBJ1-5
V gene: TRBV5-6
clone size: -
D gene: TRBD1
CDR3 protein: CASSWGTGGSNQPQHF
CDR3 DNA: TGTGCCAGCAGCTGGGGGACAGGGGGCTCCAATCAGCCCCAGCATTTT

J gene: TRBJ1-1
V gene: TRBV6-5
clone size: -
D gene: -
CDR3 protein: CASSITHGTPAEAFF
CDR3 DNA: TGTGCCAGCAGTATAACGCACGGTACTCCGGCTGAAGCTTTCTTT

J gene: TRBJ1-1
V gene: TRBV5-1
clone size: -
D gene: TRBD1
CDR3 protein: CASRSTGGRTEAFF
CDR3 DNA: TGCGCCAGCAGATCAACAGGGGGCCGCACTGAAGCTTTCTTT

J gene: TRBJ2-5
V gene: TRBV29-1
clone size: -
D gene: -
CDR3 protein: CSVELGLGETQYF
CDR3 DNA: TGCAGCGTTGAACTGGGCCTGGGGGAGACCCAGTACTTC

J gene: TRBJ1-1
V gene: TRBV5-4
clone size: -
D gene: -
CDR3 protein: CASSLAFEGTEAFF
CDR3 DNA: TGTGCCAGCAGCTTGGCATTCGAGGGAACTGAAGCTTTCTTT

J gene: TRBJ2-7
V gene: TRBV5-1
clone size: -
D gene: -
CDR3 protein: CASSLAGGNEQYF
CDR3 DNA: TGCGCCAGCAGCTTGGCCGGAGGAAACGAGCAGTACTTC

J gene: TRBJ2-3
V gene: TRBV19
clone size: -
D gene: -
CDR3 protein: CASTGYYTDTQYF
CDR3 DNA: TGTGCCAGTACAGGGTACTACACAGATACGCAGTATTTT

J gene: TRBJ2-7
V gene: TRBV25-1
clone size: large
D gene: TRBD2
CDR3 protein: CASSKTSGRREGEQYF
CDR3 DNA: TGTGCCAGCAGTAAGACTAGCGGGAGGAGGGAAGGGGAGCAGTACTTC

J gene: TRBJ2-2
V gene: TRBV6-4
clone size: -
D gene: TRBD2
CDR3 protein: CASSASGSTGELFF
CDR3 DNA: TGTGCCAGCAGTGCTAGCGGGAGCACCGGGGAGCTGTTTTTT

J gene: TRBJ2-3
V gene: TRBV7-2
clone size: -
D gene: -
CDR3 protein: CASSGGVGTDTQYF
CDR3 DNA: TGTGCCAGCAGCGGGGGAGTTGGAACAGATACGCAGTATTTT

J gene: TRBJ1-5
V gene: TRBV28
clone size: -
D gene: TRBD1
CDR3 protein: CASRRQGYNQPQHF
CDR3 DNA: TGTGCCAGCAGAAGACAGGGGTACAATCAGCCCCAGCATTTT

J gene: TRBJ2-7
V gene: TRBV19
clone size: -
D gene: TRBD2
CDR3 protein: CASSPQGLAGGYEQYF
CDR3 DNA: TGTGCCAGTAGTCCTCAGGGACTAGCGGGGGGCTACGAGCAGTACTTC

J gene: TRBJ1-5
V gene: TRBV11-2
clone size: -
D gene: TRBD1
CDR3 protein: CASSPGTANQPQHF
CDR3 DNA: TGTGCCAGCAGCCCCGGGACAGCAAATCAGCCCCAGCATTTT

J gene: TRBJ2-2
V gene: TRBV5-8
clone size: few
D gene: -
CDR3 protein: CASSLVYRGLGESTGELFF
CDR3 DNA: TGTGCCAGCAGCTTGGTTTATCGGGGCCTGGGGGAGAGCACCGGGGAGCTGTTTTTT

J gene: TRBJ1-5
V gene: TRBV7-2
clone size: -
D gene: -
CDR3 protein: CASSPPPAGSNQPQHF
CDR3 DNA: TGTGCCAGCAGCCCCCCCCCGGCGGGTAGCAATCAGCCCCAGCATTTT

J gene: TRBJ2-7
V gene: TRBV9
clone size: -
D gene: -
CDR3 protein: CASSVSSVGPYEQYF
CDR3 DNA: TGTGCCAGCAGCGTCTCTAGCGTGGGCCCCTACGAGCAGTACTTC